The rows below give T cell receptor beta chains drawn from one sample of a study of identical twins. MiXCR was run by TCRdb on the 5' RACE reads, yielding one entry per CDR3 protein. The sample has 1.5 million to 2 million distinct CDR3 sequences; under 35% are singletons. Material: cord blood. All receptors come from a newborn girl in good health. Each CDR3 is given with its conserved first and last residue. The D gene is left open where the match is weak. Clone sizes are given selectively: once, few, many, or a class where the clone is expanded.

clone_size	v_call	d_call	j_call	cdr3_aa	cdr3_nt
NA	TRBV6-6	TRBD2	TRBJ2-3	CASIQVGGSTDTQYF	TGTGCCAGCATCCAAGTGGGGGGGAGCACAGATACGCAGTATTTT
NA	TRBV3-1	NA	TRBJ2-1	CASRKRGFEQFF	TGTGCCAGCAGGAAAAGGGGTTTTGAGCAGTTCTTC
few	TRBV7-2	NA	TRBJ2-1	CASSLGVTYNEQFF	TGTGCCAGCAGCTTAGGAGTTACCTACAATGAGCAGTTCTTC
NA	TRBV7-9	TRBD2	TRBJ2-1	CASSSTGTSVNGQFF	TGTGCCAGCAGCTCGACCGGGACTAGCGTAAATGGGCAGTTCTTC
once	TRBV15	NA	TRBJ2-3	CATSRPPSGGTDTQYF	TGTGCCACCAGCAGACCACCGAGTGGGGGCACAGATACGCAGTATTTT
NA	TRBV19	TRBD1	TRBJ1-1	CATHPGGTGGTEAFF	TGTGCCACACATCCGGGGGGGACAGGGGGCACTGAAGCTTTCTTT
NA	TRBV10-3	NA	TRBJ2-6	CAISSGQRGGSGTNVPTF	TGTGCCATCAGTTCGGGACAGAGGGGAGGGTCTGGGACCAACGTCCCGACTTTC
NA	TRBV3-1	TRBD2	TRBJ2-1	CASSQLRTSGKVQFF	TGTGCCAGCAGCCAACTACGGACTAGCGGGAAGGTGCAGTTCTTC
once	TRBV5-1	NA	TRBJ2-3	CACSLVQGTGTQYF	TGCGCCTGCAGCTTGGTTCAGGGCACAGGTACGCAGTATTTT
NA	TRBV25-1	NA	TRBJ1-2	CASSENNGYTF	TGTGCCAGCAGTGAAAATAATGGCTACACCTTC
NA	TRBV11-2	TRBD2	TRBJ2-5	CASSRGLAAKETQYF	TGTGCCAGCAGCAGAGGACTAGCGGCTAAAGAGACCCAGTACTTC
NA	TRBV14	TRBD1	TRBJ1-2	CASSQTAGQGGYGYTF	TGTGCCAGCAGCCAAACCGCGGGACAGGGGGGATATGGCTACACCTTC
many	TRBV12-3/TRBV12-4	NA	TRBJ2-7	CASSRDGLHEQYF	TGTGCCAGCAGTAGGGACGGCCTCCACGAGCAGTACTTC
few	TRBV7-9	NA	TRBJ1-1	CASSFDRVTEAFF	TGTGCCAGCAGCTTCGACAGAGTCACTGAAGCTTTCTTT
NA	TRBV5-6	TRBD1	TRBJ1-6	CASSFRQGPYNSPLHF	TGTGCCAGCAGCTTTCGACAGGGACCATATAATTCACCCCTCCACTTT
NA	TRBV20-1	NA	TRBJ1-4	CSAGGSTNEKLFF	TGCAGTGCCGGAGGCTCGACTAATGAAAAACTGTTTTTT
few	TRBV6-1	TRBD2	TRBJ2-4	CASSERGTSRAKNIQYF	TGTGCCAGCAGTGAAAGGGGGACTAGCCGAGCCAAAAACATTCAGTACTTC
NA	TRBV7-9	TRBD2	TRBJ2-7	CASSPLAGVLGEQYF	TGTGCCAGCAGCCCTCTAGCGGGAGTGCTCGGTGAGCAGTACTTC
many	TRBV20-1	TRBD2	TRBJ2-3	CSARGLAADTQYF	TGCAGTGCTAGAGGACTAGCCGCAGATACGCAGTATTTT
NA	TRBV4-1	NA	TRBJ1-5	CASSQFIGRVSNQPQHF	TGCGCCAGCAGCCAATTCATTGGCAGGGTTAGCAATCAGCCCCAGCATTTT
few	TRBV30	NA	TRBJ1-4	CASPEGEKLFF	TGTGCCTCCCCGGAGGGTGAAAAACTGTTTTTT
NA	TRBV20-1	TRBD1	TRBJ1-4	CSAGLTGANEKLFF	TGCAGTGCTGGACTAACAGGGGCTAATGAAAAACTGTTTTTT
NA	TRBV29-1	NA	TRBJ2-5	CSGTDRRETQYF	TGCAGCGGAACTGACAGGAGGGAGACCCAGTACTTC
NA	TRBV5-6	TRBD1	TRBJ2-1	CASSVGTGDFF	TGTGCCAGCAGCGTAGGGACAGGGGATTTCTTC
NA	TRBV20-1	NA	TRBJ1-6	CSAPSRQSSYNSPLHF	TGCAGTGCCCCAAGCCGACAGAGCTCCTATAATTCACCCCTCCACTTT
NA	TRBV14	NA	TRBJ1-4	CASSQDHRATNEKLFF	TGTGCCAGCAGCCAGGACCACAGAGCAACTAATGAAAAACTGTTTTTT
NA	TRBV4-2	NA	TRBJ2-5	CASSQGKGLEGETQYF	TGTGCCAGCAGCCAAGGAAAAGGGTTAGAAGGAGAGACCCAGTACTTC
NA	TRBV29-1	NA	TRBJ1-1	CSVGVAGWGNTEAFF	TGCAGCGTTGGCGTCGCAGGGTGGGGGAACACTGAAGCTTTCTTT
NA	TRBV20-1	NA	TRBJ2-1	CSAPRQWGNEQFF	TGCAGTGCTCCCCGACAGTGGGGGAATGAGCAGTTCTTC
NA	TRBV5-1	NA	TRBJ2-3	CASRTPGADTQYF	TGCGCCAGCAGAACCCCCGGGGCAGATACGCAGTATTTT
NA	TRBV5-6	TRBD2	TRBJ2-3	CASSLAGGGFSTDTQYF	TGTGCCAGCAGCTTGGCCGGGGGGGGCTTTAGCACAGATACGCAGTATTTT
NA	TRBV29-1	NA	TRBJ1-5	CSGPQGNQPQHF	TGCAGCGGCCCCCAGGGCAATCAGCCCCAGCATTTT